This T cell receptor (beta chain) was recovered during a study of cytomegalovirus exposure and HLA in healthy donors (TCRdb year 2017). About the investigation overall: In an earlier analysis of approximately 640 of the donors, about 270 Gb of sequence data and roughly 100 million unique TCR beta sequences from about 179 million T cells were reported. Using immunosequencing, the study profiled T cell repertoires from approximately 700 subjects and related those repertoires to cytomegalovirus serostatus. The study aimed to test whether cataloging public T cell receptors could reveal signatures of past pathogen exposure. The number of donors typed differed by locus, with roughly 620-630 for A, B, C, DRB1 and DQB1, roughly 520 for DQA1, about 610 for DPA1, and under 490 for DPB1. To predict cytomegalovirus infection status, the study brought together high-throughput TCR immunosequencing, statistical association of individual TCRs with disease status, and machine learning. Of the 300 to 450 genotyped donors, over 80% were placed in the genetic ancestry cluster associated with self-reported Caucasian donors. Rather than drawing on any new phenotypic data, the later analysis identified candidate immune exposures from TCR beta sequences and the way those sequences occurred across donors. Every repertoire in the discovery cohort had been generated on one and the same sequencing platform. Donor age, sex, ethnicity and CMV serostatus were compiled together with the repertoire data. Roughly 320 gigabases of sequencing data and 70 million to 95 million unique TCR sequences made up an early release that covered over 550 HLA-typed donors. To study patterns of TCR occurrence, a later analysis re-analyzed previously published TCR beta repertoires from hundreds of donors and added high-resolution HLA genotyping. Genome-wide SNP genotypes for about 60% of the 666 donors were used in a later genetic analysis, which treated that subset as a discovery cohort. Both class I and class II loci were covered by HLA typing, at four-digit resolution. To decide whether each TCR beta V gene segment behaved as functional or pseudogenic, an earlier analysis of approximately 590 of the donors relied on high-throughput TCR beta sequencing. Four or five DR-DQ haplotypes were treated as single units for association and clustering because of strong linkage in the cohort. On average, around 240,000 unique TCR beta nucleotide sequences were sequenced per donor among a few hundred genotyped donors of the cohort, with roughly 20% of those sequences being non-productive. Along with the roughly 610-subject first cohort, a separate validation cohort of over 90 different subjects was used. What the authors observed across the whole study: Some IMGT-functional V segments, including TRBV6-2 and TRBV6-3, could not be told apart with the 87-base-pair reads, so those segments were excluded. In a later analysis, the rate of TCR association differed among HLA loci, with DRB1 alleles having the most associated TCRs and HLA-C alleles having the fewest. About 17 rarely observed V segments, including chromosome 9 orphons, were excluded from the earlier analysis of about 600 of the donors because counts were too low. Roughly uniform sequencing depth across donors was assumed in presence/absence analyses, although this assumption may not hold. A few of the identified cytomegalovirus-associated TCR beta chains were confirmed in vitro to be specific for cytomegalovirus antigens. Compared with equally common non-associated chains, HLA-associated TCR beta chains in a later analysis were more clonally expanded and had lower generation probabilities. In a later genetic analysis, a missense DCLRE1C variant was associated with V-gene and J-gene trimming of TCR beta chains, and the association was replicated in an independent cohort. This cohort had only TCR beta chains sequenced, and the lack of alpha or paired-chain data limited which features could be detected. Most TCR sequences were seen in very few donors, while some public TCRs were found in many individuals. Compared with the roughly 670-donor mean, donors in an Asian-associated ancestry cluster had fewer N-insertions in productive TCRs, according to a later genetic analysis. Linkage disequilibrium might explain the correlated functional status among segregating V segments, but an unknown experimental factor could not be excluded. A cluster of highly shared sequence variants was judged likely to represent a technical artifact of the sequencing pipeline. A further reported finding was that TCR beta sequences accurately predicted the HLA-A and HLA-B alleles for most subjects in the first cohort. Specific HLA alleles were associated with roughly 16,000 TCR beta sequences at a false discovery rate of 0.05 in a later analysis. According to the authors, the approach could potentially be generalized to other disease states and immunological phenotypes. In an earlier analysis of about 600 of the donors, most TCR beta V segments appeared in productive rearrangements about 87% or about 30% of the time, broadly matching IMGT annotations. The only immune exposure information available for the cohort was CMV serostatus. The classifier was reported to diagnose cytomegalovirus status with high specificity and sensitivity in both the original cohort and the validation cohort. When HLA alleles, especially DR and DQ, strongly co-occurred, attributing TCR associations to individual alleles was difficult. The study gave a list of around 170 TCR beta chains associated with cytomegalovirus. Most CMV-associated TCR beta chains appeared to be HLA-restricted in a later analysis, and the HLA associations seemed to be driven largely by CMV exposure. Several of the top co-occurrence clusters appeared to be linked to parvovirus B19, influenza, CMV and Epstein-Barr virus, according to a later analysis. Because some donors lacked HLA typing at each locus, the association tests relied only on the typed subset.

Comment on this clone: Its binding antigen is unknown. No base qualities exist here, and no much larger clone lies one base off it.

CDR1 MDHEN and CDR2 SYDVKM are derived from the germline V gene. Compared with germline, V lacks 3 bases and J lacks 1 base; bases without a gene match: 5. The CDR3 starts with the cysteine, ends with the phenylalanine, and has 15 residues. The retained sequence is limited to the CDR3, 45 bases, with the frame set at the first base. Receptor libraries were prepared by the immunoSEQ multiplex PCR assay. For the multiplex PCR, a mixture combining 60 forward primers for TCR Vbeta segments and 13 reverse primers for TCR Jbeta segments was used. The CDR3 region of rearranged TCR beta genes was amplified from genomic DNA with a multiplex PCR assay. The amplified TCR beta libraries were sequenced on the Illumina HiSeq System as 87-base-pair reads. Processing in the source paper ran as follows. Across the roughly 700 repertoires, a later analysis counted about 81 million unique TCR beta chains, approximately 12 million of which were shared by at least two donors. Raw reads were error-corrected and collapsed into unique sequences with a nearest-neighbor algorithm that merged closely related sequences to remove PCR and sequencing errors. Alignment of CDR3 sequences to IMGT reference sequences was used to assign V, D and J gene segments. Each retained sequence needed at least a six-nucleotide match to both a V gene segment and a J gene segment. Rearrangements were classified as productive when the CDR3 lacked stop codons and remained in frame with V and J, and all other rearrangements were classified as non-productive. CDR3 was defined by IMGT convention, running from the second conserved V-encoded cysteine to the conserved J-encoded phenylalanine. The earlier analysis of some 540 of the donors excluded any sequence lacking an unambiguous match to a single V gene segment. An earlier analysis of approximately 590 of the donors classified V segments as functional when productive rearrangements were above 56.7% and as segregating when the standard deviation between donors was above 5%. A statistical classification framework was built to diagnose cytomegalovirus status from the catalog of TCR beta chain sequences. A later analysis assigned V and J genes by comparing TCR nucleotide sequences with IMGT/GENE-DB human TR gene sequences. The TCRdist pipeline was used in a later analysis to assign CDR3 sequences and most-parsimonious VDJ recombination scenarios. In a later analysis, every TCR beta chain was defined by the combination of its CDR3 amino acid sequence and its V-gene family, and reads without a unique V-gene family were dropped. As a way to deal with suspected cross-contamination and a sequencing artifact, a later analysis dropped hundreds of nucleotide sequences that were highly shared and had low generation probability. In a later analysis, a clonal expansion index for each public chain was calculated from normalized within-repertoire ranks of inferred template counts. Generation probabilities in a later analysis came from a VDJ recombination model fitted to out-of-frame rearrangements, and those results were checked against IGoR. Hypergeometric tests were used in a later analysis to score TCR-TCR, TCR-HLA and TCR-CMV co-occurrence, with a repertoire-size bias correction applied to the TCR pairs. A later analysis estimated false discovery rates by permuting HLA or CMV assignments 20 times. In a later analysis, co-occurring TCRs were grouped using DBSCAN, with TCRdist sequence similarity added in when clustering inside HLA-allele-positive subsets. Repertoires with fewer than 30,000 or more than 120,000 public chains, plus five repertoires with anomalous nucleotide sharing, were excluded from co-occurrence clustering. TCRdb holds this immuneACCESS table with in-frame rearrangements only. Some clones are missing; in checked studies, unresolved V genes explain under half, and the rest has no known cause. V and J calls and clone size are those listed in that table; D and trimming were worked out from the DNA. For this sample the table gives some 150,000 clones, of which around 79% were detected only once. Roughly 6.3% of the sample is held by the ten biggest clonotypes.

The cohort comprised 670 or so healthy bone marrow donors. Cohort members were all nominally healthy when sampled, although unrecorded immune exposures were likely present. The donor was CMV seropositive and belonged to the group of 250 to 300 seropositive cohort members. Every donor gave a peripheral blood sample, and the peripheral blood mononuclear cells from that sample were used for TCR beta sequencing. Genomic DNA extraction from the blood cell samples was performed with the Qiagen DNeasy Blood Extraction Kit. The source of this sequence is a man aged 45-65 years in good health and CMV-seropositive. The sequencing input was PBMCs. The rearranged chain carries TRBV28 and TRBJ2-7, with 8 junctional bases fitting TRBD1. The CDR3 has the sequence CASSLLRTGSYEQYF. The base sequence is TGTGCCAGCAGTTTGCTAAGGACAGGGTCCTACGAGCAGTACTTC.